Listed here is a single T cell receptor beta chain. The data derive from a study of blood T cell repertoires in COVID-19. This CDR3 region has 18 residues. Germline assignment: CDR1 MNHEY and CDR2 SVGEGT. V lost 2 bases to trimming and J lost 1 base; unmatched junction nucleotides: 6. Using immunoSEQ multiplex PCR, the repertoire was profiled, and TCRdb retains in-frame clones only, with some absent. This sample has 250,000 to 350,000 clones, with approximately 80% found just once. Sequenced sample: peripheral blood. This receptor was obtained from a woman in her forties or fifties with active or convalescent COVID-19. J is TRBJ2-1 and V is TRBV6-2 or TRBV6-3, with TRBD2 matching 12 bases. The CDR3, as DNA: TGTGCCAGCAGTTACCACTCAGGACTAGCGGGATCCTACAATGAGCAGTTCTTC. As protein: CASSYHSGLAGSYNEQFF.